Below, 11 T cell receptor beta chains from the same sample are listed, as sequenced in a study of T cell changes during pregnancy in multiple sclerosis. Using immunoSEQ multiplex PCR, the repertoire was profiled, and TCRdb retains in-frame clones only, with some absent. The table has about 67,000 clones, about 92% seen once. The source material was peripheral blood, sampled after pregnancy. Receptors originate from a female donor with multiple sclerosis, enrolled in a pregnancy study.

The J gene is TRBJ1-4, the V gene TRBV7-9; D ambiguous. V was clipped by 11 bases and J by 7 bases, with 20 bases between them. The V gene's germline CDR1 is SEHNR and CDR2 FQNEAQ (reference sequence). This CDR3 comprises 14 residues. The CDR3 sequence: CAVSFKGGGEKLFF. The CDR3 DNA reads TGTGCCGTTTCCTTCAAGGGAGGTGGTGAAAAACTGTTTTTT. Using reference TRBV7-9 and TRBJ1-4 for the parts outside the CDR3, the full variable domain is DTGVSQNPRHKITKRGQNVTFRCDPISEHNRLYWYRQTLGQGPEFLTYFQNEAQLEKSRLLSDRFSAERPKGSFSTLEIQRTEQGDSAMYLCAVSFKGGGEKLFFGSGTQLSVL.

This chain connects TRBV5-1 to TRBJ2-1; TRBD2 agrees at 9 bases. Germline assignment: CDR1 SGHRS and CDR2 YFSETQ. With V trimmed by 7 bases and J by 5 bases, 10 bases remained unmatched. The CDR3 length is 15 residues. CDR3 coding DNA: TGCGCCAGCGGATCCCGGACTAGCGCGGACAATGAGCAGTTCTTC. Translation: CASGSRTSADNEQFF.

This clone was seen only once. The rearrangement joins TRBV7-3 to TRBJ1-2; unclear D gene. The CDR3 is 15 residues long. V shed 0 bases and J shed 3 bases, with 11 bases lying between them. The V gene's germline CDR1 is SGHTA and CDR2 FQGTGA. In DNA, the CDR3 is TGTGCCAGCAGCTTAACATCGGCGGGGTACTATGGCTACACCTTC. Protein: CASSLTSAGYYGYTF.

This clone was detected once. The V call is TRBV10-3, the J call TRBJ2-2; 10 nucleotides agree with TRBD2. The junction had 4 bases not matched to a gene; V was cut back by 7 bases and J by 5 bases. Germline V gene sequence: CDR1 ENHRY, CDR2 SYGVKD. The CDR3 runs 14 residues. This CDR3 is CAIKLAGVTGELFF. Here the CDR3 DNA reads TGTGCCATCAAGCTAGCGGGAGTAACCGGGGAGCTGTTTTTT.

The chain has TRBV30 and TRBJ1-3, with a tentative D call TRBD1 (6 bases). Trimming took off 1 base at V and 7 bases at J, with 11 bases between the two ends. This CDR3 spans 13 amino acids. Germline V lookup: CDR1 GTSNPN, CDR2 SVGIG (reference sequence). The DNA for the CDR3 is TGTGCCTGGAGTGCCGGGGGGGGCAACACCATATATTTT. It specifies CAWSAGGGNTIYF.

This clone was counted a single time. The V call is TRBV28, the J call TRBJ2-5; TRBD2 agrees at 9 bases. V lost 1 base, J lost 0 bases, and 3 bases stayed unmatched. CDR1 and CDR2 (germline): MDHEN, SYDVKM. The CDR3 spans 16 residues. CDR3 nucleotides: TGTGCCAGCAGTTTATCCACTAGCGGGTACCAAGAGACCCAGTACTTC. Translating gives CASSLSTSGYQETQYF.

The chain uses TRBV6-5 and TRBJ2-5; 9 bases line up with TRBD1. CDR1 is MNHEY and CDR2 is SVGAGI in the germline V gene. The J segment lost 13 bases and the V segment lost 2 bases, leaving 8 bases of the junction unmatched. The CDR3 is made up of 13 amino acids. CDR3 residues: CASSYGVGTGPYF. In DNA form, the CDR3 reads TGTGCCAGCAGTTACGGTGTGGGGACAGGGCCGTACTTC.

This clone appeared a single time. The V gene is TRBV7-3, the J gene TRBJ2-1, with 11 bases fitting TRBD2. The CDR3 is 18 amino acids. Germline-derived CDR1 and CDR2 are SGHTA and FQGTGA. V lost 4 bases and J lost 6; bases outside the gene matches: 14. The CDR3 DNA is TGTGCCAGCAGCTCCGTCCCGGGACTAGCGGAAGAGGCCAATGAGCAGTTCTTC. It specifies CASSSVPGLAEEANEQFF.

This rearrangement joins TRBV28 to TRBJ1-2; 7 positions agree with TRBD1. The CDR3 runs 15 residues. With V trimmed by 7 bases and J by 4 bases, 12 bases remained unmatched. Germline V CDR1 and CDR2: MDHEN, SYDVKM. The CDR3 nucleotides read TGTGCCAGCAATCCGAGACAGGGCGGGGTCTATGGCTACACCTTC. This translates into CASNPRQGGVYGYTF.

The V call is TRBV7-9, the J call TRBJ1-2; 11 positions match TRBD1. With V trimmed by 8 bases and J by 4 bases, 9 bases remained unmatched. There are 15 residues in the CDR3. Germline V lookup: CDR1 SEHNR, CDR2 FQNEAQ (reference sequence). CDR3 DNA sequence: TGTGCCAGCGACCCCGGGACAGGGGGTATCTATGGCTACACCTTC. It specifies CASDPGTGGIYGYTF.

This clone was recorded once. The chain recombines TRBV13 with TRBJ2-2, with D possibly TRBD1 on 5 matching bases. Germline loops: CDR1 PRHDT, CDR2 FYEKMQ (reference sequence). The CDR3 length is 13 residues. The V and J ends lost 5 bases and 6 bases respectively, with 10 bases between them. For the CDR3, the DNA is TGTGCCAGCAGCGAGGAAGGGGCCGGGGAGCTGTTTTTT. Translating it yields CASSEEGAGELFF.